The sequence of this T cell receptor (beta chain) was determined in a study of blood T cell repertoires in COVID-19. Study in general: Samples came from the United States, Italy and Spain, spanning acute and convalescent COVID-19. The analysed material was cDNA or gDNA that came from T cells, B-cell-depleted T cells, or PBMCs.

Original handling: Estimation of nucleated cell counts relied on the amplification of reference gene primers. TCRdb's table, derived via immunoSEQ multiplex PCR, lists solely in-frame clones and lacks some. V and J calls and clone size are given by that table; D and trimming were obtained from the DNA. The data contain about 35,000 clones, 85% to 90% of them seen just once; the ten biggest clones take up 44%. For this clone: This sample also contains other DNA sequences that code for the same CDR3.

CDR3 size: 15 residues. Germline loops: CDR1 LGHNA, CDR2 YSLEER. Trimming pared 4 bases from V and 9 bases from J, leaving 16 bases between. The chain couples TRBV4-3 to TRBJ1-6, with D possibly TRBD1 on 5 matching bases. Sequenced: peripheral blood. This TCR was recovered from a man aged 55 to 70 with active or convalescent COVID-19. Here the CDR3 reads CASSPGQGRGSPLHF. The CDR3 region has the DNA TGCGCCAGCAGCCCCGGGCAGGGAAGAGGTTCACCCCTCCACTTT.